This entry is about one T cell receptor (beta chain). There is no known antigen for this receptor. Per-base qualities were not stored, and no clone one base away is much larger. These data come from a study of blood T cells in healthy people across ages (dated by TCRdb to between 2015 and 2016). Background for the entire study: In model experiments, template switching captured roughly one uniquely barcoded TCR beta cDNA molecule for every two T cells. Age-related changes in TCR beta repertoire diversity were measured in the study by deep sequencing normalized with unique cDNA molecular identifiers. The donors were divided into four age groups: young (average around 15 years), middle-aged (about 39), aged (approximately 62) and long-lived (roughly 82). To avoid experimental bias, donors of different ages were randomly spread across the sequencing lanes. Using the same blood draw, the study looked at two additional independent replicas of 1 million unique cDNA reads for two donors, one aged 18 to 30 and the other aged 80 or older. The full study reports these points: Estimates of total diversity based on one million sequenced T cells were regarded as lower bounds and as underestimates. Bulk unsorted PBMC profiling prevented conclusive comparison of naive and antigen-experienced compartments. As age increased, observed TCR beta diversity per million T cells dropped in a roughly linear way, and a significant reduction was already evident by age roughly 40. Compared with the aged group, the long-lived group had more naive CD4+ T cells, fewer expanded clones and increased TCR diversity, a pattern suggesting age selection. The CMV infection status of donors was not known, potentially confounding age-related changes in expanded clonotypes. A strong correlation was found between observed TCR beta diversity and the percentage of naive T cells measured by flow cytometry.

Systemically healthy Caucasian individuals from Russia, some 40 in total and aged about 6 to 100 years, were included as donors. Ten milliliters of peripheral blood were collected from each donor into EDTA-treated Vacutainer tubes. Ficoll-Paque density-gradient centrifugation was used to isolate PBMCs, with at least 7 million per sample. Trizol reagent was used to extract total RNA from the PBMCs, yielding at least 5.5 micrograms per sample. For every donor, an aliquot of PBMCs went through flow cytometry to measure the percentages of naive CD45RAhigh/CD27high T cells. V sheds 4 bases and J sheds 0 bases, leaving 7 bases between their ends. The CDR3, cysteine through phenylalanine, is 14 amino acids long. Of the read, only the CDR3 DNA is kept; its 42 bases are in frame from base 1. The method was 5' RACE. TCRdb names Illumina HiSeq 2500 as the instrument used. A second PCR of about 6 to 11 cycles was run with a J-beta primer mix and a sample-barcoded 5' primer. Each TCR beta cDNA molecule received a unique molecular identifier from a template-switch 5' adaptor carrying 12 random nucleotides. Each sample yielded at least 3 million CDR3-containing paired-end reads. First-strand cDNA was synthesized from all RNA with the Mint cDNA synthesis kit, primed by a TRBC-specific oligonucleotide. Following uracil-DNA glycosylase treatment, all cDNA underwent a first 18-cycle PCR with the universal primers M1SS and BC2_uni_R. As for the authors' bioinformatics: For normalization, 1 million high-quality reads, each with a distinct molecular identifier, were randomly selected from each sample. Instead of being binned into consensus sequences, reads with shared molecular identifiers were discarded. MiTCR, run with a Q25 quality threshold and the strictest error-elimination algorithm, handled CDR3 identification, clonotype clustering and error correction. A nonparametric unseen species model using Euler transformation provided a lower-bound estimate of total TCR beta diversity. TCRdb reprocessed the public reads (quality trimming at Q25 with fastp, clone calling with MiXCR) and kept in-frame beta chains. When rows share a CDR3 protein, they turn into one entry using the most common DNA and genes. Clone size and V and J calls follow TCRdb, not the original study. The sample includes roughly 570,000 distinct CDR3 sequences, with 27% observed a single time. The ten largest clones represent approximately 18% of the sample.

The sequenced material came from blood. The receptor's source is a woman in her 70s in good health. The sequence is built from TRBV12-3 or TRBV12-4 and TRBJ1-3; the D gene is perhaps TRBD1, from 6 matching bases. CDR3 protein: CASSWTVSGNTIYF. The nucleotides read TGTGCCAGCAGTTGGACAGTCTCTGGAAACACCATATATTTT.